The rows below give T cell receptor beta chains drawn from one sample of a study of blood T cells in healthy people across ages. TCRdb recomputed calls from the 5' RACE reads with MiXCR, one row per CDR3 protein. This repertoire shows about 1.1 million distinct CDR3 sequences, roughly two fifths found once; its top ten account for 10% to 15%. The material sequenced was blood. The receptor source for this set is a man in his late teens or twenties in good health. CDR3s include the opening cysteine and the closing phenylalanine or tryptophan. A D gene is named only where the DNA matches it firmly. Size tells how often a clone was seen (once, few, many) or the class of an expanded clone, and some rows leave it out.

cdr3_nt: TGTGCCAGCAGCACCGGGAGATTTTTCGGGACAGATACGCAGTATTTT
cdr3_aa: CASSTGRFFGTDTQYF
v_call: TRBV6-2/TRBV6-3
clone_size: -
j_call: TRBJ2-3
d_call: -

cdr3_nt: TGTGCCAGCAGCTTAGCGCAGGGGGCACTTGGCTACACCTTC
cdr3_aa: CASSLAQGALGYTF
v_call: TRBV7-2
clone_size: few
j_call: TRBJ1-2
d_call: TRBD1

cdr3_nt: TGTGCCAGCAGCCAAGGCTACTCCGACAGAGAGACTACCTACGAGCGGTACTTC
cdr3_aa: CASSQGYSDRETTYERYF
v_call: TRBV4-2
clone_size: once
j_call: TRBJ2-7
d_call: -

cdr3_nt: TGTGCCAGCAGCTTAGGCGCCTGGGGAGAGACCCAGTACTTC
cdr3_aa: CASSLGAWGETQYF
v_call: TRBV11-2
clone_size: few
j_call: TRBJ2-5
d_call: -

cdr3_nt: TGTGCCAGCAGGACAGGGGCCGTTTCTGAGCAGTACTTC
cdr3_aa: CASRTGAVSEQYF
v_call: TRBV27
clone_size: -
j_call: TRBJ2-5
d_call: TRBD1

cdr3_nt: TGTGCCAGCAAAGATCGGGACAAGAACACTGAAGCTTTCTTT
cdr3_aa: CASKDRDKNTEAFF
v_call: TRBV2
clone_size: -
j_call: TRBJ1-1
d_call: -

cdr3_nt: TGCAGTGCTGGGTCCAGGACAGGCGGTGGCTACACCTTC
cdr3_aa: CSAGSRTGGGYTF
v_call: TRBV20-1
clone_size: -
j_call: TRBJ1-2
d_call: TRBD1

cdr3_nt: TGTGCCAGCAGTAACGGGGGGGGAAAACTGTTTTTT
cdr3_aa: CASSNGGGKLFF
v_call: TRBV27
clone_size: -
j_call: TRBJ1-4
d_call: -

cdr3_nt: TGTGCCATCAGCACGATGAATATTAACACAGATACGCAGTATTTT
cdr3_aa: CAISTMNINTDTQYF
v_call: TRBV10-3
clone_size: few
j_call: TRBJ2-3
d_call: -

cdr3_nt: TGTGCCAGCAGCTCCGTGACTAGCGGGGCTTACAATGAGCAGTACTTC
cdr3_aa: CASSSVTSGAYNEQYF
v_call: TRBV5-4
clone_size: -
j_call: TRBJ2-7
d_call: TRBD2

cdr3_nt: TGTGCCAGCTCACCACTTGACAGCTCCTACGAGCAGTACTTC
cdr3_aa: CASSPLDSSYEQYF
v_call: TRBV18
clone_size: once
j_call: TRBJ2-7
d_call: -